A selection of T cell receptor beta chains follows, all from one sample in a study of CD8 T cells in Susac syndrome. TCRdb ran MiXCR on the immunoSEQ multiplex PCR reads and lists one entry per CDR3 protein. The sample has about 140,000 distinct CDR3 sequences; roughly 95% are singletons. The source material was CD4+ T cells from PBMCs. All receptors come from a human donor with multiple sclerosis. Both conserved end residues are part of each CDR3. A D gene is named only where the DNA matches it firmly. Not every row has a clone size; where given, it reads once, few, many or a size class.

clone_size,j_call,d_call,v_call,cdr3_nt,cdr3_aa
-,TRBJ2-5,-,TRBV7-2,TGTGCCAGCTGCAGGGGCTTACAAGAGACCCAGTACTTC,CASCRGLQETQYF
-,TRBJ2-7,-,TRBV2,TGTGCCAGCTCCGATCAGGGGCCCGAGCAGTACTTC,CASSDQGPEQYF
-,TRBJ1-2,-,TRBV12-3/TRBV12-4,TGTGCCAGCAGTTCTGGAGGTTATGGCTACACCTTC,CASSSGGYGYTF
-,TRBJ2-1,TRBD2,TRBV28,TGTGCCACTTATCGAGTACTAGCGGGAGTGGGTGAGCAGTTCTTC,CATYRVLAGVGEQFF
-,TRBJ1-2,TRBD1,TRBV29-1,TGCAGCGGGGGTCAGGGGGCAAACTATGGCTACACCTTC,CSGGQGANYGYTF
-,TRBJ2-1,-,TRBV18,TGTGCCAGCCGCCGGACGCCGGACAATGAGCAGTTCTTC,CASRRTPDNEQFF
-,TRBJ2-3,TRBD2,TRBV28,TGTGCCAGCAGAGGACTAGCGGGAGCCGGCACAGATACGCAGTATTTT,CASRGLAGAGTDTQYF
-,TRBJ2-3,-,TRBV28,TGTGCCAGCAGTTCCGTCACAGATACGCAGTATTTT,CASSSVTDTQYF
-,TRBJ2-7,TRBD2,TRBV30,TGTGCCTGGAATTTGGGCGGGGGGGATTACGAGCAGTACTTC,CAWNLGGGDYEQYF
-,TRBJ2-7,-,TRBV3-1,TGTGCCAGCAGCCAAGTTGCGGCTAGCTTCCACGAGCAGTACTTC,CASSQVAASFHEQYF
-,TRBJ2-1,-,TRBV20-1,TGCAGTGCTAGAGATCTGGGAACTACATTCCATGAGCAGTTCTTC,CSARDLGTTFHEQFF
once,TRBJ2-3,TRBD2,TRBV9,TGTGCCAGCAGCCCAGGGGGACTAGCGGGGGCCGGGAGCACAGATACGCAGTATTTT,CASSPGGLAGAGSTDTQYF
-,TRBJ1-1,-,TRBV6-2/TRBV6-3,TGTGCCAGCACAGACAGACCGAACACTGAAGCTTTCTTT,CASTDRPNTEAFF
-,TRBJ1-3,-,TRBV9,TGTGCCAGCAGCGTAGCTACGGTGGGCTCTGGAAACACCATATATTTT,CASSVATVGSGNTIYF
-,TRBJ1-5,-,TRBV2,TGTGCCAGCAGTGAAGACAGGATGAGCAATCAGCCCCAGCATTTT,CASSEDRMSNQPQHF
-,TRBJ2-7,-,TRBV20-1,TGCAGTGCCCAGCATGCTAATGGGGCCTACGAGCAGTACTTC,CSAQHANGAYEQYF
-,TRBJ2-7,-,TRBV12-3/TRBV12-4,TGTGCCAGCAGTGGACCTCACGACGAGCAGTACTTC,CASSGPHDEQYF
few,TRBJ1-2,-,TRBV6-6,TGTGCCAGCAGTTACTCGACCGGGGGGAGCTATGGCTACACCTTC,CASSYSTGGSYGYTF
-,TRBJ1-6,-,TRBV6-5,TGTGCCAGCAGTGCCTCGGGAAACTATAATTCACCCCTCCACTTT,CASSASGNYNSPLHF
-,TRBJ2-7,-,TRBV12-3/TRBV12-4,TGTGCCAGCAGGCGAACTCTTAGGGGATACGAGCAGTACTTC,CASRRTLRGYEQYF
-,TRBJ1-1,-,TRBV20-1,TGCAGTGCTCCTCGGCGGCCCGAGAACACTGAAGCTTTCTTT,CSAPRRPENTEAFF
once,TRBJ2-6,-,TRBV19,TGTGCCAGTAGTCGGACATCTAGGGCCAACGTCCTGACTTTC,CASSRTSRANVLTF
-,TRBJ1-5,-,TRBV24-1,TGTGCCACCAGTGACCGATTGGGGCCCGTTGAGCCCCAGCATTTT,CATSDRLGPVEPQHF
-,TRBJ2-1,TRBD1,TRBV27,TGTGCCAGCAGTTTACGATCCAGGGGGTTTCGCTTCAATGAGCAGTTCTTC,CASSLRSRGFRFNEQFF
once,TRBJ2-5,-,TRBV20-1,TGCACCCTCAAGGGGGGCCGAGAGACCCAGTACTTC,CTLKGGRETQYF
-,TRBJ1-2,TRBD1,TRBV28,TGTGCCAGCAGTTTCAGGGGGCGCACAAATGGCTACACCTTC,CASSFRGRTNGYTF
-,TRBJ2-3,-,TRBV29-1,TGCAGCGTTGATGGGGGGAGTAGCGGACCCACAGATACGCAGTATTTT,CSVDGGSSGPTDTQYF
-,TRBJ1-2,-,TRBV18,TGTGCCAGCTCACCTAACAGGGACGTGGATGGCTACACCTTC,CASSPNRDVDGYTF
-,TRBJ2-3,-,TRBV5-1,TGCGCCAGCAGCTTGGGGAGCACAGATACGCAGTATTTT,CASSLGSTDTQYF
-,TRBJ2-3,TRBD1,TRBV12-3/TRBV12-4,TGTGCCAGCAGCCGGTCGGACAGGGCCACAGATACGCAGTATTTT,CASSRSDRATDTQYF
-,TRBJ2-5,TRBD1,TRBV5-1,TGCGCCAGCAGTCCAGGGGGCGCGGGAGAGACCCAGTACTTC,CASSPGGAGETQYF
-,TRBJ1-5,-,TRBV7-9,TGTGCCAGCAGCTTTAGTCAGCCCCAGCATTTT,CASSFSQPQHF
-,TRBJ1-4,-,TRBV4-1,TGCGCCAGCAGCCCACGGGACGCCCGAGGGGAAAAACTGTTTTTT,CASSPRDARGEKLFF
once,TRBJ2-7,TRBD2,TRBV20-1,TGCAGTGCTCGGACTAGCCTCGGCCCGTACGAGCAGTACTTC,CSARTSLGPYEQYF
-,TRBJ1-2,-,TRBV12-3/TRBV12-4,TGTGCCAGCAGCCCCTCGGGGGGGCAGTTCTATGGCTACACCTTC,CASSPSGGQFYGYTF
-,TRBJ2-1,TRBD2,TRBV27,TGTGCCAGCAGTGGGATGAAGCGGGGGCCATTGGATGAGCAGTTCTTC,CASSGMKRGPLDEQFF
-,TRBJ2-1,TRBD1,TRBV12-3/TRBV12-4,TGTGCCAGCAGCCCAACCCGGGACAGGGAATCCAATGAGCAGTTCTTC,CASSPTRDRESNEQFF
-,TRBJ1-5,TRBD1,TRBV7-9,TGTGCCAGCAGCCCAGGGGACAGGGGTAATCAGCCCCAGCATTTT,CASSPGDRGNQPQHF
-,TRBJ2-1,-,TRBV5-4,TGTGCCAGCAGCCTCCCGGGAGCGGTCCATGAGCAGTTCTTC,CASSLPGAVHEQFF
-,TRBJ1-6,-,TRBV29-1,TGCAGCGTACCTCCAGGGTACTGCTTTCGGTCACCCCTCCACTTT,CSVPPGYCFRSPLHF
-,TRBJ2-5,-,TRBV7-9,TGTGCCAGCAGCTATTATCGGGGAGAGACCCAGTACTTC,CASSYYRGETQYF
-,TRBJ2-1,-,TRBV2,TGTGCCAGCGGGAAGGGGGTAGTGAGTAATGAGCAGTTCTTC,CASGKGVVSNEQFF
-,TRBJ2-7,-,TRBV20-1,TGCAGTGCTTACAACATCTACGAGCAGTACTTC,CSAYNIYEQYF
-,TRBJ2-1,TRBD2,TRBV20-1,TGCAGGACTAGCGGTAACAATGAGCAGTTCTTC,CRTSGNNEQFF
once,TRBJ2-1,-,TRBV6-1,TGTGCCAGCAGTGAAGGCACACCACCCAATCAGTTCTTC,CASSEGTPPNQFF
-,TRBJ1-5,-,TRBV30,TGTGCCTGGAGTGTAACCCTGGGACAGCCCCAGCATTTT,CAWSVTLGQPQHF
-,TRBJ1-1,-,TRBV6-6,TGTGCCAGCGTAGGAATAGAGTGGCAGGAAGCTTTCTTT,CASVGIEWQEAFF
-,TRBJ2-3,-,TRBV6-5,TGTGCCAGCAGTTACAATGGGGCAGATACGCAGTATTTT,CASSYNGADTQYF
-,TRBJ1-2,-,TRBV5-4,TGTGCCAGCAGCCGCCCCCCCGGGACACCTTATGGCTACACCTTC,CASSRPPGTPYGYTF
-,TRBJ1-5,-,TRBV7-2,TGTGCCAGCAGCCTTTACCGCGGGGGCGCGGATCAGCCCCAGCATTTT,CASSLYRGGADQPQHF
-,TRBJ2-7,TRBD2,TRBV29-1,TGCAGCGTTGGAGAAGCGGGAGGCATGACCTACGAGCAGTACTTC,CSVGEAGGMTYEQYF
-,TRBJ1-2,-,TRBV27,TGTGCCAGCAGTTCTTTGAGGCTGGTCTATGGCTACACCTTC,CASSSLRLVYGYTF
-,TRBJ2-1,-,TRBV14,TGTGCCAGCAGCCCCTTCTTAGCTGGTGAGCAGTTCTTC,CASSPFLAGEQFF
-,TRBJ2-3,-,TRBV29-1,TGCAGCGTTGAAGACTCGACAGGCACAGATACGCAGTATTTT,CSVEDSTGTDTQYF
-,TRBJ2-1,-,TRBV15,TGTGCCACCCGCGATATGGCCCGGGAGAGTGAGCAGTTCTTC,CATRDMARESEQFF
-,TRBJ1-2,-,TRBV3-1,TGTGCCAGCAGCAGGATTAACTATGGCTACACCTTC,CASSRINYGYTF
few,TRBJ2-2,-,TRBV7-2,TGTGCCAGCAGCTTAATCACCGGGGAGCTGTTTTTT,CASSLITGELFF
-,TRBJ1-1,-,TRBV24-1,TGTGCCACCAGTGATGAGACCTGGACTGAAGCTTTCTTT,CATSDETWTEAFF
-,TRBJ1-2,-,TRBV5-1,TGCGCCAGCAGCCCTGCGGGGGCTTTGGGCGGCTACACCTTC,CASSPAGALGGYTF